A selection of T cell receptor beta chains follows, all from one sample in a study of Ad26.COV2.S vaccination and SARS-CoV-2 variants. This table comes from immunoSEQ multiplex PCR, and its TCRdb copy is limited to in-frame clones, with some not included. The sample has about 460,000 clones; roughly nine tenths are singletons. This sample comprised peripheral blood, obtained in a trial of Ad26.COV2.S vaccine versus placebo. These receptors all stem from a person between 18 and 60 years old who received the Ad26.COV2.S COVID-19 vaccine or a placebo. Each CDR3 is given with its conserved first and last residue. D genes are given only for firm matches. A clone size is listed for some rows: how often the clone was seen (once, few, many), or a class if it is expanded.

size: -
D: -
V: TRBV30
J: TRBJ2-7
DNA: TGTGCCTGGAGTGGAGCGGCACTAAGTGCCTACGAGCAGTACTTC
CDR3: CAWSGAALSAYEQYF

size: -
D: -
V: TRBV6-6
J: TRBJ1-3
DNA: TGTGCCAGCAATCAACTCGGGTTCTCTGGAAACACCATATATTTT
CDR3: CASNQLGFSGNTIYF

size: -
D: -
V: TRBV29-1
J: TRBJ1-2
DNA: TGCAGCGTTGGGCAGGGGAACTATGGCTACACCTTC
CDR3: CSVGQGNYGYTF

size: -
D: -
V: TRBV20-1
J: TRBJ2-3
DNA: TGCAGTGCTAGCCCTAGTGATACGCAGTATTTT
CDR3: CSASPSDTQYF

size: -
D: -
V: TRBV30
J: TRBJ1-4
DNA: TGTGCCTGGAGACAGGGTTGGGACGAAAAACTGTTTTTT
CDR3: CAWRQGWDEKLFF

size: -
D: -
V: TRBV27
J: TRBJ1-2
DNA: TGTGCCAGCAGGCGAACCCGGGACGGCGTTAACTATGGCTACACCTTC
CDR3: CASRRTRDGVNYGYTF

size: -
D: -
V: TRBV27
J: TRBJ1-6
DNA: TGTGCCAGCAGTTTATCGGGTAATTCACCCCTCCACTTT
CDR3: CASSLSGNSPLHF

size: -
D: -
V: TRBV18
J: TRBJ2-3
DNA: TGTGCCAGCTCACCACCGCCGCAGCCAAGCACAGATACGCAGTATTTT
CDR3: CASSPPPQPSTDTQYF

size: -
D: -
V: TRBV6-5
J: TRBJ1-3
DNA: TGTGCCAGCAGTTACGGAGTCTCTGGAAACACCATATATTTT
CDR3: CASSYGVSGNTIYF

size: -
D: TRBD2
V: TRBV5-4
J: TRBJ2-1
DNA: TGTGCCAGCAGCTTGGGCGGTGTGGGGACTAGCGGTTACAATGAGCAGTTCTTC
CDR3: CASSLGGVGTSGYNEQFF

size: -
D: -
V: TRBV5-1
J: TRBJ1-4
DNA: TGCGCCAGCAGCCTAGGGACCTCTAATGAAAAACTGTTTTTT
CDR3: CASSLGTSNEKLFF

size: -
D: TRBD2
V: TRBV9
J: TRBJ2-1
DNA: TGTGCCAGCAGCGTAGTTTTGTCGACTAGCGGAGGCTACAATGAGCAGTTCTTC
CDR3: CASSVVLSTSGGYNEQFF

size: -
D: -
V: TRBV2
J: TRBJ1-2
DNA: TGTGCCAGCATCCCCCGGTCAGGGCAGGCCCTACGAACGGGAGATGGCTACACCTTC
CDR3: CASIPRSGQALRTGDGYTF

size: -
D: -
V: TRBV6-6
J: TRBJ1-4
DNA: TGTGCCAGCAGTACTGGGGGCACAACTAATGAAAAACTGTTTTTT
CDR3: CASSTGGTTNEKLFF

size: -
D: -
V: TRBV14
J: TRBJ2-3
DNA: TGTGCCAGCAGCCAAGGCAGATACACAGATACGCAGTATTTT
CDR3: CASSQGRYTDTQYF

size: -
D: -
V: TRBV12-5
J: TRBJ2-3
DNA: TGTGCTAGTGGTTTGACCGACTGGTCAGGGGCAGGTACGCAGTATTTT
CDR3: CASGLTDWSGAGTQYF

size: -
D: -
V: TRBV29-1
J: TRBJ1-2
DNA: TGCAGCGTTCAGGCGGTCCTGGGGGACTATGGCTACACCTTC
CDR3: CSVQAVLGDYGYTF

size: once
D: -
V: TRBV5-1
J: TRBJ2-7
DNA: TGCGCCAGCAGCCCTAGAGGGGATAGCTCCTACGAGCAGTACTTC
CDR3: CASSPRGDSSYEQYF

size: -
D: -
V: TRBV5-1
J: TRBJ2-3
DNA: TGCGCCAGCAGCCGGGGAGACAGCACAGATACGCAGTATTTT
CDR3: CASSRGDSTDTQYF

size: -
D: -
V: TRBV15
J: TRBJ2-7
DNA: TGTGCCACCAGCAGAGACGGCAGGGAAAACAACGAGCAGTACTTC
CDR3: CATSRDGRENNEQYF

size: -
D: -
V: TRBV18
J: TRBJ2-7
DNA: TGTGCCAGCTCACCACAACGGGGGTCCTACGAGCAGTACTTC
CDR3: CASSPQRGSYEQYF

size: -
D: -
V: TRBV7-9
J: TRBJ2-7
DNA: TGTGCCAGCAGTGCATCCTTCCCTTACGAGCAGTACTTC
CDR3: CASSASFPYEQYF

size: -
D: -
V: TRBV3-1/TRBV3-2
J: TRBJ2-5
DNA: TGTGCCAGCAGCCAAGCTTTATCAGGGGAGGACGAAGAGACCCAGTACTTC
CDR3: CASSQALSGEDEETQYF

size: -
D: TRBD2
V: TRBV27
J: TRBJ2-1
DNA: TGTGCCAGCAACCTACTCGGGACTAGCGGGATTCGAGGCAATGAGCAGTTCTTC
CDR3: CASNLLGTSGIRGNEQFF

size: once
D: -
V: TRBV7-2
J: TRBJ2-7
DNA: TGTGCCAGCAGCCCTTCTATTGAGCAGTACTTC
CDR3: CASSPSIEQYF